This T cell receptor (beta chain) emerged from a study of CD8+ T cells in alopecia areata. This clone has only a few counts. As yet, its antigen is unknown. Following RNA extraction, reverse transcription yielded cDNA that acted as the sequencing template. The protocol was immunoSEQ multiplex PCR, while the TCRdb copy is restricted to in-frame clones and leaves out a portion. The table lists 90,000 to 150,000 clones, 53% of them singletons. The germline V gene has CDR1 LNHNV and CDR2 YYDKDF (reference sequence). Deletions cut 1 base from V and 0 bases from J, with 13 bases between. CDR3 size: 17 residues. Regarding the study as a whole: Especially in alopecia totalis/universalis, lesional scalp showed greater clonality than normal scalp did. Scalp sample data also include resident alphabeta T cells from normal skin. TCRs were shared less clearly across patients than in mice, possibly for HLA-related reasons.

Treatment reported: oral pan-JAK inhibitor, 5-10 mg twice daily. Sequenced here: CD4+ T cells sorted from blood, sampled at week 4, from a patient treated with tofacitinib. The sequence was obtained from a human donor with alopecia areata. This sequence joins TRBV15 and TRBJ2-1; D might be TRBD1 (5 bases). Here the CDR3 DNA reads TGTGCCACCAGCAGAGCCCCCGCCAGGGCCTCCTACAATGAGCAGTTCTTC. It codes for CATSRAPARASYNEQFF.